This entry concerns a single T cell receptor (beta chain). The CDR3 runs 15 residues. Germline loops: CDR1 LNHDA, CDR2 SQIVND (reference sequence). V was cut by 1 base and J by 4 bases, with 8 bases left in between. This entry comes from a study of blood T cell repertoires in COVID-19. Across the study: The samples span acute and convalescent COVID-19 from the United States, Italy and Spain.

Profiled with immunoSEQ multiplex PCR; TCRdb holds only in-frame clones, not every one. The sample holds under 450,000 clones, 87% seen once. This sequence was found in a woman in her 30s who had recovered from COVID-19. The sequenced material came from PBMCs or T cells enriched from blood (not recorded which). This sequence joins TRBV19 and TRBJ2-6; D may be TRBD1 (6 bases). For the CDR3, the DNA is TGTGCCAGTAGTATAGGGACAGCCGGGGCCAACGTCCTGACTTTC. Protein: CASSIGTAGANVLTF.